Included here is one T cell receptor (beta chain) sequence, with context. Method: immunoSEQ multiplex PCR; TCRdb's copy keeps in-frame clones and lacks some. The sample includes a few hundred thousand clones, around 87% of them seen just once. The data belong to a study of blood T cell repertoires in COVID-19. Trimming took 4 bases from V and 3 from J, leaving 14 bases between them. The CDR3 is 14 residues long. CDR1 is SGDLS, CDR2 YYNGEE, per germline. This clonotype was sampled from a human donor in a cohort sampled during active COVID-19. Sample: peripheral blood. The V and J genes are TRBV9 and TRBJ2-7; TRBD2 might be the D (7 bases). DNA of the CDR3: TGTGCCAGCAGCCCGTCCGGGGGGCTCTACGAGCAGTACTTC. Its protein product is CASSPSGGLYEQYF.